This T cell receptor beta chain appears in the sequencing data of a study of regulatory T cells in long-lasting Graves disease (dated by TCRdb to about 2021). Study-level background: Antithyroid drugs had been taken for less than 3 months by newly diagnosed Graves' disease patients. Peripheral blood TCR sequencing and RNA sequencing compared persistent Graves' disease patients with newly diagnosed Graves' disease patients. TCR sequencing covered about 13 persistent and around 20 newly diagnosed Graves' disease patients, 33 samples in total. The study took place in China and was registered as a clinical trial.

On the study overall, not on this receptor specifically: Peripheral blood alone was examined, since thyroid tissue, which constituted the primary lesion, could not be accessed. As a limitation, the authors acknowledged that the small sample size may reduce accuracy. Persistent disease showed preferential use of TRBV28, TRBJ1-2 and TRBJ2-5, whereas newly diagnosed disease favored TRBV20-1 and TRBJ2-1. Persistent patients shared more public clonotypes among themselves (roughly 2,700) than newly diagnosed patients did (about 970). Lower TCR Shannon entropy and fewer highly expanded clones were observed in persistent Graves' disease patients than in newly diagnosed patients, which suggested clonal expansion. Only the TCR beta chain was sequenced and analyzed.

Concerning this clonotype itself: This clone's antigen is unknown. No much larger clonotype is one base removed from it; base qualities were not supplied.

According to the study, the label for this sample's time point signals: newly diagnosed GD, antithyroid drugs for less than 3 months. For both TCR sequencing and RNA sequencing, RNA was extracted from PBMCs in TRIzol. The diagnosis of Graves' disease was made according to American Thyroid Association guidelines. Recruitment of patients was carried out at an endocrinology department in Xi'an, China. Each patient gave around 9 milliliters of peripheral blood, collected in an EDTA anticoagulant tube. PBMCs were isolated by Ficoll Paque Plus density gradient separation without further T cell sorting. An Agilent 2100 Bioanalyzer and agarose gel were used to assess RNA quality, and a NanoDrop 2000 was used to measure RNA concentration. The junction carries 22 bases between V and J, which are trimmed by 3 bases and 5 bases respectively. The germline V gene gives CDR1 as MRHNA and CDR2 as SNTAGT. The CDR3 spans 18 residues, from the cysteine through the phenylalanine. This entry keeps only the CDR3 DNA: 54 bases, framed from base 1.

The library came from multiplex PCR. Instrument on record: Illumina HiSeq 4000. iRepertoire HTBI primers and Arm-PCR amplification of CDR3 regions were used to construct TCR beta libraries. Gel purification was performed on PCR products prior to sequencing. Processing in the source paper ran as follows. Gene usage analysis of CDR3 amino acid clonotypes relied on the roughly 60 TRBV and around 13 TRBJ segments identified across samples. Filtered high-quality paired reads were merged into contigs using COPE and FqMerger. Contigs were aligned with BLAST to IMGT TRBV, TRBD and TRBJ reference genes, and CDR3 was defined per IMGT. Any clonotype with a frequency above 0.1% was classified as a highly expanded clone. Repertoire diversity was measured by Shannon entropy, and V-J evenness by the Gini coefficient. Public clonotypes were defined as clonotypes shared by more than one individual. Starting from the raw public reads, TCRdb applied fastp trimming at Q25, assembled clones with MiXCR and retained in-frame beta chains. For every CDR3 protein sequence, its rows merge into one entry that carries the most common genes and DNA. TCRdb's processing, not the authors', yielded these V and J calls. A total of 600,000 to 650,000 distinct CDR3 sequences appear in this sample, 15% to 20% of them only once. The leading ten clones occupy about 17% of the sample.

These same records also appear under a second study, on T cells in Graves' hyperthyroidism and ophthalmopathy. As described in the second report: Stable Graves' hyperthyroidism was defined as the absence of progression to ophthalmopathy over 18 months of follow-up. The hyperthyroidism patients were between 18 and 65 years old and newly diagnosed, with a disease duration of less than 2 months. The study excluded patients with uncontrolled infections, other autoimmune diseases, pregnancy or lactation. Clinical symptoms, serum thyroxine and TRAb, thyroid ultrasound, and orbital computed tomography formed the basis for the diagnoses. A first-round RT-PCR of the TCR CDR3 used the HTBI primer set with the Qiagen OneStep RT-PCR kit. Most expanded thyroid clonotypes (frequency above 0.001) were also found in blood, which suggests that blood repertoires may mirror thyroid immune responses. In cross-validation, a model built on a 13 V-J signature told ophthalmopathy apart from stable hyperthyroidism with less than 90% sensitivity and approximately 81% specificity, and in testing the same model reached 80%/75%. In validation, the model predicted progression to ophthalmopathy with over 60% sensitivity and less than 80% specificity, a median of 6.5 months before onset. A discovery cohort of about 95 patients, fewer than 50 with Graves' ophthalmopathy and under 60 with stable Graves' hyperthyroidism, was used to find distinguishing TCR V-J signatures. An independent validation cohort of about 19 hyperthyroidism patients and approximately 16 patients who later progressed to ophthalmopathy tested prospective prediction of ophthalmopathy. The approximately 100 discovery patients were randomly divided into training and test sets at a 7:3 ratio. In roughly six Graves' hyperthyroidism patients, the study also compared T-cell repertoires from thyroid tissue with T-cell repertoires from blood. After blood sampling, hyperthyroidism patients were treated with methimazole at a starting dose of 30 mg daily, and ophthalmopathy patients were treated with high-dose intravenous methylprednisolone. Libraries were constructed in a second round of multiplex PCR, after which size selection and purification were carried out. Paired-end sequencing of the libraries was performed with 100 bp reads on an Illumina HiSeq2000. SOAPnuke was used to process the raw data, with reads discarded if the reads contained adapters or uncalled bases, had a mean Phred below 15, or lacked an exact constant-primer or identifier match. High-quality paired reads were merged with COPE v1.2.5, and unique nucleotide sequences were defined as clonotypes. MiTCR v1.1 was used to align the clonotypes against IMGT TRBV, TRBD and TRBJ reference segments. The analysis included only V-J combinations with a frequency above 0.0001, which together covered approximately 99% of the repertoires. The TCS score was defined as the ratio of F50 (clonal expansion) to E x V (chaos), calculated using BLOSUM62-based TCRdist between CDR3 peptides within each V-J. Welch's t-statistics and random forest reduced around 550 V-J features to 13, which were used in a naive Bayes classifier (R e1071). Sample size was not statistically predetermined, and investigators were not blinded to group allocation. The paper describes TCR Vbeta CDR3 sequencing of some 130 peripheral blood samples, made up of under 50 ophthalmopathy patients, some 80 hyperthyroidism patients and 17 progressor patients.

Sequenced here: peripheral blood mononuclear cells (PBMCs), sampled at new diagnosis, from a patient treated with antithyroid drugs. The chain employs TRBV6-4 and TRBJ2-2; tentative D gene TRBD2, with 6 bases matching. The clonotype originates from a woman in her 30s with Graves disease. Donor details come from another sample of the same person, matched by shared clones. The DNA sequence reads TGTGCCAGCAGTGAAGGGGTGGAAGCGGGCCAAGAGACCGGGGAGCTGTTTTTT. It encodes CASSEGVEAGQETGELFF.